The T cell receptor (beta chain) described here comes from a study of blood T cells in healthy people across ages. Whole-study context: T cells yielded about one barcoded beta molecule per two cells through template switching.

Next came a second PCR, run for 7 to 11 cycles, which used a sample-barcoded 5' primer along with a J-beta primer mix. TCRdb independently ran MiXCR on the 5' RACE reads; one entry per CDR3 protein. The data contain more than 550,000 distinct CDR3 sequences, about a fifth of them seen just once; the ten biggest clones take up around a fifth. Between the trimmed V and J ends, which lost 1 base and 5 bases, there was a span of 14 bases. The CDR3 runs 15 residues. The clonotype originates from a man in his 70s in good health. Material: blood. This rearrangement joins TRBV12-3 or TRBV12-4 to TRBJ2-5, with D perhaps TRBD1 or TRBD2 (5 bases each). This CDR3 is CASSLVGAGFETQYF. The CDR3 DNA sequence: TGTGCCAGCAGTTTAGTCGGGGCAGGTTTCGAGACCCAGTACTTC.